This TCR beta chain was sequenced for a study of technical replicates of blood from four donors. Deletions cut 4 bases from V and 7 bases from J, with 5 bases between. The CDR3 sequence is 11 residues long. CDR1 is MNHEY, CDR2 SMNVEV, per germline (reference sequence). The method was immunoSEQ multiplex PCR; TCRdb's version includes in-frame clones alone and lacks a portion of them. The table has some 83,000 clones, approximately 92% seen once. V is TRBV27 and J is TRBJ2-1; D unresolved. The clonotype was recovered from a human donor in good health. The specimen was T cells isolated from PBMCs. This CDR3 reads CASSSTNEQFF. For the CDR3, the DNA is TGTGCCAGCAGTTCGACAAATGAGCAGTTCTTC.